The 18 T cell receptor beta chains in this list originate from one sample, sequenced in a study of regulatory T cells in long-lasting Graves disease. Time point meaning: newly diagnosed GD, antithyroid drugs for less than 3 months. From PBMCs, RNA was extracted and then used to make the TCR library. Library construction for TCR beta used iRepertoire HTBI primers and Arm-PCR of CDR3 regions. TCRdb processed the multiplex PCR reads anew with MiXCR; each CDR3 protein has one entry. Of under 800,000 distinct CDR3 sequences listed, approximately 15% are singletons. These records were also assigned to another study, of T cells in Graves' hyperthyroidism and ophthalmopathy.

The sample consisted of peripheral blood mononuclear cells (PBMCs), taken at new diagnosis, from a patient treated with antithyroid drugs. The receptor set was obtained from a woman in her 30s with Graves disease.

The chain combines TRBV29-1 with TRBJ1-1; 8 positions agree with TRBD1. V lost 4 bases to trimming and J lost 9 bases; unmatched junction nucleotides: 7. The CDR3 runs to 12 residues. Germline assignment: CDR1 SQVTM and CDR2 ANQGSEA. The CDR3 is CSVATTGGQAFF. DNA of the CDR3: TGCAGCGTTGCGACCACAGGGGGGCAAGCTTTCTTT.

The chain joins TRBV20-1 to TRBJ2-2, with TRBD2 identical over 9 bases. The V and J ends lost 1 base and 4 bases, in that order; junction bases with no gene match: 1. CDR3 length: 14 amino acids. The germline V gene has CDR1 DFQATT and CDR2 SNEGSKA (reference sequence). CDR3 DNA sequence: TGCAGTGCTAGAGGTAGCGGGAGCACCGGGGAGCTGTTTTTT. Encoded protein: CSARGSGSTGELFF.

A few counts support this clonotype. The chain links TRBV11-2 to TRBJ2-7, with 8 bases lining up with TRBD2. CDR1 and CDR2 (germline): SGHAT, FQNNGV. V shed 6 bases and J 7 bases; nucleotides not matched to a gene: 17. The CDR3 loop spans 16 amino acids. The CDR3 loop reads CASRSLAGSSYNEQYF. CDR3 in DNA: TGTGCCAGCAGAAGCCTAGCGGGCAGCTCCTACAATGAGCAGTACTTC.

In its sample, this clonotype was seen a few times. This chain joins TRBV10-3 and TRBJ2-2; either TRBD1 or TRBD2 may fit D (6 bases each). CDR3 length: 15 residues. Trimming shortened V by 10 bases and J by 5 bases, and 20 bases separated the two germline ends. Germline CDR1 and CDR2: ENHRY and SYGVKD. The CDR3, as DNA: TGTGCCAACCGTCCGGGACCGGGGGCGACCGGGGAGCTGTTTTTT. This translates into CANRPGPGATGELFF.

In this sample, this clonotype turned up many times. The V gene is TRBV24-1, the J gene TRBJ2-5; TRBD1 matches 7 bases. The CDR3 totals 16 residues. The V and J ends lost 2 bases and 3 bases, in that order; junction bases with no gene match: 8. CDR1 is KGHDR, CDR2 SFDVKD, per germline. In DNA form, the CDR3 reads TGTGCCACCAGTGATTCAGGGGCAGGGACAGAAGAGACCCAGTACTTC. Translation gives CATSDSGAGTEETQYF.

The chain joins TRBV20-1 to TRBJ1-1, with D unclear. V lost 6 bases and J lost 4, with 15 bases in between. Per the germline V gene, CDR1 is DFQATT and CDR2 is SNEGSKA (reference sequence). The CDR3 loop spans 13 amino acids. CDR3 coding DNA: TGCAGTGCCCCCCCCAGGCAGCGCACTGAAGCTTTCTTT. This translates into CSAPPRQRTEAFF.

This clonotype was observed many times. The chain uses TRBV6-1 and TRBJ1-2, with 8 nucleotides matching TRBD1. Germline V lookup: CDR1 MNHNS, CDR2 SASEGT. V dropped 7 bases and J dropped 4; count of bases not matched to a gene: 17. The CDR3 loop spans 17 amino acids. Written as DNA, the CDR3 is TGTGCCAGCATGAGTTGGGACAGGCTGACTTCTCTCTATGGCTACACCTTC. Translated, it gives CASMSWDRLTSLYGYTF.

DNA of the CDR3: TGCGCCAGCAGTCGTGGACAGGACGTCTCAGCAAGGGGCTACACCTTC. Amino acids: CASSRGQDVSARGYTF. This chain links TRBV5-1 with TRBJ1-2; 7 bases align to TRBD1. Trimming cost V 5 bases and J 8 bases; bases outside gene matches: 18. In germline, CDR1 is SGHRS, CDR2 YFSETQ. The CDR3 covers 16 residues.

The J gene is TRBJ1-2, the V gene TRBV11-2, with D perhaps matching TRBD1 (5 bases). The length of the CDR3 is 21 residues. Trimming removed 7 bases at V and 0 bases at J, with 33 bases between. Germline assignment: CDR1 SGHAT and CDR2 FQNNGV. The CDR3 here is CASTNGGYGDSTSYTNYGYTF. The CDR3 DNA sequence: TGTGCCAGCACTAATGGAGGGTATGGGGACTCGACATCGTATACTAACTATGGCTACACCTTC.

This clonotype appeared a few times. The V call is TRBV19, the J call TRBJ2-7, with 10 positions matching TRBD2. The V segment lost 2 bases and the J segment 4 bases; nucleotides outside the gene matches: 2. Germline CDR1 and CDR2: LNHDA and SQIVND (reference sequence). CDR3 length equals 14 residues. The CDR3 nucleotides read TGTGCCAGTAGTATAACTAGCGGGATGTACGAGCAGTACTTC. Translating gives CASSITSGMYEQYF.

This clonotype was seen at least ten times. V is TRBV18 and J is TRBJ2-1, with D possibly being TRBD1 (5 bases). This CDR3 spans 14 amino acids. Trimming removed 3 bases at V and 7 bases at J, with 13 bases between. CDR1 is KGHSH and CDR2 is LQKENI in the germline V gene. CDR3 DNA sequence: TGTGCCAGCTCACCCAGGGCACTTAATAATGAGCAGTTCTTC. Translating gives CASSPRALNNEQFF.

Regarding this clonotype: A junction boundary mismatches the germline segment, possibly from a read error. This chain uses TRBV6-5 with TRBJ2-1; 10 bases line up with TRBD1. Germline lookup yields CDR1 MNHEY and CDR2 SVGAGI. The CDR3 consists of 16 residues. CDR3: CASSDSPGTGASEQFF. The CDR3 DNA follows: TGTGCCAGCAGTGACTCGCCCGGGACAGGGGCCTCTGAGCAGTTCTTC.

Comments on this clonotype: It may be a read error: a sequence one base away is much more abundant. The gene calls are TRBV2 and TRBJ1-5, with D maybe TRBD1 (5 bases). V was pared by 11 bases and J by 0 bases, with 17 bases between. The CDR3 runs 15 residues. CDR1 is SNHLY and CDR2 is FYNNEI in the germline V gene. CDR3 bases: TGTGCCGGCAAGAAGGGGCCCCTTAGCAATCAGCCCCAGCATTTT. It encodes CAGKKGPLSNQPQHF.

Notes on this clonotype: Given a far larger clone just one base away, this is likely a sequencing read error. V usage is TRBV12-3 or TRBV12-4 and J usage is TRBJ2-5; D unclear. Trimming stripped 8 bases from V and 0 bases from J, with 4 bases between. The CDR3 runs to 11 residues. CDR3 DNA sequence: TGTGCCAGCGGCCACCAAGAGACCCAGTACTTC. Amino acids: CASGHQETQYF.

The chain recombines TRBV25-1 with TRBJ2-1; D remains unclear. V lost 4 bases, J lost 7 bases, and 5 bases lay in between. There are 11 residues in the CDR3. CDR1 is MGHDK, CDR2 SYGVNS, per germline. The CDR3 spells CASSGTNEQFF. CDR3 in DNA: TGTGCCAGCAGTGGGACGAATGAGCAGTTCTTC.

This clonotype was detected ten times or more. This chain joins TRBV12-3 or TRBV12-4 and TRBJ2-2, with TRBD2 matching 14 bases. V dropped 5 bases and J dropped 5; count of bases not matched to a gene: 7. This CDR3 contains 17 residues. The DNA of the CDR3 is TGTGCCAGCAGTCCGGGACTAGCGGGAGTTCGGACCGGGGAGCTGTTTTTT. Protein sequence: CASSPGLAGVRTGELFF.

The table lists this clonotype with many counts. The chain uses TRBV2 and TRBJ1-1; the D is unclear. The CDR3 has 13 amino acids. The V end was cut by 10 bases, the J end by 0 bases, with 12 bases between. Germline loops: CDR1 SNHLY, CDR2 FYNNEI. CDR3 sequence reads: CATNKEVNTEAFF. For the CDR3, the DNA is TGTGCCACCAACAAGGAAGTGAACACTGAAGCTTTCTTT. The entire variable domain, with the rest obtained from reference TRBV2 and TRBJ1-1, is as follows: EPEVTQTPSHQVTQMGQEVILRCVPISNHLYFYWYRQILGQKVEFLVSFYNNEISEKSEIFDDQFSVERPDGSNFTLKIRSTKLEDSAMYFCATNKEVNTEAFFGQGTRLTVV.

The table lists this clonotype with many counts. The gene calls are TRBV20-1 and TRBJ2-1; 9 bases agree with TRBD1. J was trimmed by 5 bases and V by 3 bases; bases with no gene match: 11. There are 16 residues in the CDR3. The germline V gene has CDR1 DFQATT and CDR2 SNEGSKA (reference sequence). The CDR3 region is CSASLIQGAFDNEQFF. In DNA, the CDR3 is TGCAGTGCTAGCCTGATACAGGGGGCTTTCGACAATGAGCAGTTCTTC.